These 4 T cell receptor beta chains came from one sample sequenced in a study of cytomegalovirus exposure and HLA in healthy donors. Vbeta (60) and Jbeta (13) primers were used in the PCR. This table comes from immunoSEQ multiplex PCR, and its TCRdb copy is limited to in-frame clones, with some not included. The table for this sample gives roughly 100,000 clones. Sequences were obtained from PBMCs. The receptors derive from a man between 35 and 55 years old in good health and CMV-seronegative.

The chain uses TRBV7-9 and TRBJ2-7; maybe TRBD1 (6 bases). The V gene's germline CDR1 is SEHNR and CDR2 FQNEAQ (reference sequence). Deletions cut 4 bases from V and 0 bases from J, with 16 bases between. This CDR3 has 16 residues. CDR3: CASSSTLHRDSYEQYF. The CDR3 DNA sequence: TGTGCCAGCAGCTCTACTCTACACAGGGACTCCTACGAGCAGTACTTC.

The CDR3 is CASRQGAVREKLFF. The CDR3 DNA follows: TGTGCCAGCAGACAGGGGGCCGTAAGGGAAAAACTGTTTTTT. The chain carries TRBV2 and TRBJ1-4; 9 nucleotides match TRBD1. J was trimmed by 8 bases and V by 6 bases; bases with no gene match: 7. CDR3 length equals 14 residues. CDR1 is SNHLY and CDR2 is FYNNEI in the germline V gene. Together with reference TRBV2 and TRBJ1-4, the CDR3 gives the full variable domain: EPEVTQTPSHQVTQMGQEVILRCVPISNHLYFYWYRQILGQKVEFLVSFYNNEISEKSEIFDDQFSVERPDGSNFTLKIRSTKLEDSAMYFCASRQGAVREKLFFGSGTQLSVL.

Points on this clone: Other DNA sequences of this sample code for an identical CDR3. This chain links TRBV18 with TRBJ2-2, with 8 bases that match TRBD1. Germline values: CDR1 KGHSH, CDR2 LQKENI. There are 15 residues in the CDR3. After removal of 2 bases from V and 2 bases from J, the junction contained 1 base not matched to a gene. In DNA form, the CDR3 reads TGTGCCAGCTCACCAGGACAGGGAAACACCGGGGAGCTGTTTTTT. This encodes CASSPGQGNTGELFF.

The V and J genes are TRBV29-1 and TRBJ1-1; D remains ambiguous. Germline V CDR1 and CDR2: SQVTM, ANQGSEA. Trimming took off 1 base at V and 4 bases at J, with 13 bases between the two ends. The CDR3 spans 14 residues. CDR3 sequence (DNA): TGCAGCGTTGAAGGTGGGGTTCGGGGCACTGAAGCTTTCTTT. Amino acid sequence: CSVEGGVRGTEAFF.